Below are 14 T cell receptor beta chains sequenced from a single sample in a study of vaccination and CD4 T cells after COVID-19. CD4+ T cells that had been cultured provided DNA sequenced with the Oncomine TCR Beta short-read assay. TCRdb itself ran the PCR reads through MiXCR, one entry per CDR3 protein. This table holds more than 7,500 distinct CDR3 sequences, more than 35% found once. Treatment: roughly ten-day PBMC culture with coronavirus spike peptide pools or control peptides (ViraFEST assay). CD4+ T cells of the unexposed donor were collected before the COVID-19 pandemic (2011-2018). No antigens are known for them. Sequencing used CD4+ T cells from blood, cultured in vitro. Receptors were obtained from a human donor in good health.

This chain uses TRBV7-2 with TRBJ1-2, with no clear D. This CDR3 contains 14 residues. CDR1 and CDR2 (germline): SGHTA, FQGNSA. V lost 5 bases and J lost 8, with 18 bases in between. CDR3 sequence: CASSIVAGSQGYTF. For the CDR3, the DNA is TGTGCCAGCAGCATCGTAGCGGGGTCTCAAGGCTACACCTTC. Together with reference TRBV7-2 and TRBJ1-2, the CDR3 gives the full variable domain: GAGVSQSPSNKVTEKGKDVELRCDPISGHTALYWYRQSLGQGLEFLIYFQGNSAPDKSGLPSDRFSAERTGGSVSTLTIQRTQQEDSAVYLCASSIVAGSQGYTFGSGTRLTVV.

The chain has TRBV7-2 and TRBJ2-7; 9 bases are a match to TRBD2. Germline trimming cut 0 bases from V and 8 bases from J; bases unmatched to any gene: 11. Per the germline V gene, CDR1 is SGHTA and CDR2 is FQGNSA. The CDR3 is 16 residues long. This CDR3 is CASSLASGGKRLKQYF. In DNA, the CDR3 is TGTGCCAGCAGCTTAGCGAGCGGGGGGAAAAGGCTCAAGCAGTACTTC.

V and J are TRBV6-1 and TRBJ1-5; 11 bases line up with TRBD1. The length of the CDR3 is 15 residues. V lost 5 bases to trimming and J lost 11 bases; unmatched junction nucleotides: 11. Germline CDR1 reads MNHNS; CDR2 reads SASEGT. CDR3 sequence reads: CASSPPGQGDRAQHF. The CDR3 nucleotides are TGTGCCAGCAGTCCCCCGGGACAGGGGGATCGAGCCCAGCATTTT.

The CDR3 nucleotides read TGTGCCAGCAGTTTCTTGACCGGGGAGCTGTTTTTT. Translating it yields CASSFLTGELFF. V is TRBV6-5 and J is TRBJ2-2; D is unclear. In germline, CDR1 is MNHEY, CDR2 SVGAGI. This CDR3 is 12 amino acids long. The V end was cut by 4 bases, the J end by 5 bases, with 5 bases between.

The chain couples TRBV7-2 to TRBJ2-5; the match to TRBD1 covers 7 bases. The germline gives CDR1 SGHTA, CDR2 FQGNSA. V was clipped by 5 bases and J by 12 bases; unmatched bases: 12. The CDR3 sequence is 13 residues long. The CDR3 is CASSNNPDRAKYF. CDR3 in DNA: TGTGCCAGCAGCAACAACCCTGACAGGGCAAAGTACTTC.

This chain joins TRBV6-1 and TRBJ2-3, with D possibly matching TRBD2 (6 bases). V was pared by 8 bases and J by 4 bases, with 19 bases between. The V gene's germline CDR1 is MNHNS and CDR2 SASEGT. This CDR3 is 15 amino acids long. This CDR3 reads CASFTSEGRPDTQYF. CDR3 in DNA: TGTGCCAGCTTTACTTCGGAGGGTAGACCAGATACGCAGTATTTT.

V gene TRBV6-1 combines with J gene TRBJ2-1, with a possible D match to TRBD2 (6 bases). Trimming shortened V by 5 bases and J by 8 bases, and 13 bases separated the two germline ends. The CDR3 is 13 residues long. Germline assignment: CDR1 MNHNS and CDR2 SASEGT. The CDR3 loop reads CASSTGLEHEQFF. In DNA, the CDR3 is TGTGCCAGCAGTACGGGACTCGAGCATGAGCAGTTCTTC.

This clonotype showed up just a few times. The J gene is TRBJ1-3, the V gene TRBV10-3; D uncertain. Germline assignment: CDR1 ENHRY and CDR2 SYGVKD. V shed 4 bases and J shed 3 bases, with 13 bases lying between them. CDR3 length: 15 residues. The CDR3 loop is CAISVDRDRGNTIYF. CDR3 DNA: TGTGCCATCAGTGTTGACCGGGATCGTGGAAACACCATATATTTT.

The V gene is TRBV19, the J gene TRBJ1-4; weak D call: TRBD1 (6 bases). Trimming cost V 5 bases and J 8 bases, with 18 bases left between them. The CDR3 sequence is 15 residues long. Germline V gene sequence: CDR1 LNHDA, CDR2 SQIVND (reference sequence). CDR3 in amino acids: CASSLWTASGEKLFF. Here the CDR3 DNA reads TGTGCCAGTAGTTTATGGACAGCGAGTGGAGAAAAACTGTTTTTT.

This sequence joins TRBV12-3 or TRBV12-4 and TRBJ2-2; D unclear. Trimming removed 5 bases at V and 3 bases at J, with 10 bases between. CDR3 length equals 14 residues. CDR3 protein: CASSPSKYTGELFF. In DNA, the CDR3 is TGTGCCAGCAGTCCGTCAAAGTACACCGGGGAGCTGTTTTTT.

The chain carries TRBV11-2 and TRBJ2-5; 9 positions agree with TRBD2. Trimming cost V 6 bases and J 2 bases; bases outside gene matches: 10. Germline lookup yields CDR1 SGHAT and CDR2 FQNNGV. CDR3 length equals 16 residues. The chain's CDR3 is CASSILAGAIQETQYF. The CDR3 nucleotides are TGTGCCAGCAGTATATTAGCGGGGGCGATACAAGAGACCCAGTACTTC.

This rearrangement joins TRBV5-1 to TRBJ2-5; D ambiguous. With 0 bases removed from V and 0 bases from J, the gap between germline ends came to 12 bases. CDR1 is SGHRS and CDR2 is YFSETQ in the germline V gene. The CDR3 runs to 16 residues. DNA of the CDR3: TGCGCCAGCAGCTTGGGGGCGGAAGTGTACCAAGAGACCCAGTACTTC. Amino acid sequence: CASSLGAEVYQETQYF.

This clonotype was observed a few times. The J gene is TRBJ2-5, the V gene TRBV5-1, with no clear D. V was clipped by 5 bases and J by 1 base, with 12 bases between them. The CDR3 covers 14 residues. Per the germline V gene, CDR1 is SGHRS and CDR2 is YFSETQ. Here the CDR3 DNA reads TGCGCCAGCAGTTTGCACAGTACCCAAGAGACCCAGTACTTC. Translated: CASSLHSTQETQYF.

This clonotype appeared a few times. The chain carries TRBV27 and TRBJ1-1, with 9 bases matching TRBD1. Germline trimming cut 3 bases from V and 8 bases from J; bases unmatched to any gene: 13. This CDR3 is 16 amino acids long. Per germline, CDR1 MNHEY and CDR2 SMNVEV (reference sequence). CDR3 residues: CASSFRPTTGGGEAFF. Here the CDR3 DNA reads TGTGCCAGCAGTTTCCGCCCTACTACAGGGGGCGGCGAAGCTTTCTTT.